The following is a T cell receptor (beta chain) sequence with its context. Its specificity is unknown. After removal of 4 bases from V and 4 bases from J, the junction contained 11 bases not matched to a gene. The CDR3 is made up of 16 amino acids. Germline CDR1 is SGHRS and CDR2 is YFSETQ. Only in-frame clones appear in the TCRdb table, and some are missing; sequencing was by immunoSEQ multiplex PCR. Among about 960,000 clones listed, over 75% were seen once. This record belongs to a study of shared clonotypes between healthy human individuals. Study as a whole: CD4 naive cells filled three plates per donor, CD4 memory three, CD8 naive two and CD8 memory one.

General study points: Naive subsets usually exceeded memory subsets in estimated richness. Apart from blood, nothing was sampled; tissue repertoires likely differ.

The chain combines TRBV5-1 with TRBJ2-5, with 9 nucleotides matching TRBD2. Sequenced: memory CD4+ T cells sorted from blood. As for subset: CD45RA-negative fraction. The receptor's source is a man aged 18 to 29 in good health. The CDR3 loop is CASSPERGVNLETQYF. For the CDR3, the DNA is TGCGCCAGCAGCCCAGAGCGGGGGGTGAATTTAGAGACCCAGTACTTC.